This record looks at one TCR beta chain sequence and its context. This CDR3 is built from 16 residues. V was cut by 3 bases and J by 7 bases, with 18 bases left in between. Germline loops: CDR1 MNHEY, CDR2 SMNVEV (reference sequence). Data came from immunoSEQ multiplex PCR; TCRdb stores just in-frame clones and leaves some out. The sample yields approximately 200,000 clones, approximately 85% seen once. The data were obtained in a study of blood T cell repertoires in COVID-19. This chain uses TRBV27 with TRBJ1-4; D gene unclear. The receptor was isolated from a man aged 45 to 65 who had recovered from COVID-19. Sequenced sample: peripheral blood. The CDR3 protein is CASSFFDPGRGEKLFF. DNA for the CDR3: TGTGCCAGCAGTTTCTTTGACCCCGGGCGGGGTGAAAAACTGTTTTTT.